These 17 T cell receptor beta chains originate from one sample sequenced in a study of early T cells in non-severe SARS-CoV-2 infection. TCRdb used MiXCR to reprocess the 5' RACE reads, holding one entry per CDR3 protein. This table holds 60,000 to 65,000 distinct CDR3 sequences, approximately 10% found once. Material: whole blood. The receptors derive from an adult who was a healthcare worker with PCR-confirmed SARS-CoV-2 infection or an uninfected control (not recorded which).

Only a few counts were recorded for this clonotype. The J gene is TRBJ2-5, the V gene TRBV11-2, with 9 positions matching TRBD1. There are 15 residues in the CDR3. Germline V lookup: CDR1 SGHAT, CDR2 FQNNGV. With V trimmed by 6 bases and J by 6 bases, 11 bases remained unmatched. As DNA, the CDR3 is TGTGCCAGCAGACAAGAGGCTACAGGGGGCAAGACCCAGTACTTC. Residues: CASRQEATGGKTQYF.

Only a few counts were recorded for this clonotype. This chain joins TRBV27 and TRBJ2-5; TRBD2 aligns across 11 bases. CDR1 MNHEY and CDR2 SMNVEV come from the germline V gene (reference sequence). After removal of 6 bases from V and 2 bases from J, the junction contained 5 bases not matched to a gene. There are 15 residues in the CDR3. The chain's CDR3 is CASRRLAGPQETQYF. CDR3 in DNA: TGTGCCAGCAGACGACTAGCGGGGCCGCAAGAGACCCAGTACTTC.

The V gene is TRBV7-3, the J gene TRBJ2-2, with D possibly being TRBD2 (6 bases). The V end was cut by 1 base, the J end by 0 bases, with 9 bases between. Germline V CDR1 and CDR2: SGHTA, FQGTGA. CDR3 length: 16 residues. CDR3 bases: TGTGCCAGCAGCTTAAGGCGGGGAGCGAACACCGGGGAGCTGTTTTTT. It encodes CASSLRRGANTGELFF.

The chain employs TRBV6-5 and TRBJ2-1, with D hard to call. Trimming left V 6 bases short and J 6 bases short, with 21 bases between. The CDR3 contains 16 residues. Per the germline V gene, CDR1 is MNHEY and CDR2 is SVGAGI. The CDR3 DNA sequence: TGTGCCAGCAGCCGCTTGACGGAGCCGCACGTCAATGAGCAGTTCTTC. This translates into CASSRLTEPHVNEQFF.

The sample holds a few counts of this clonotype. CDR3 amino acids: CASSLTDNSPLHF. CDR3 in DNA: TGCGCCAGCAGCTTGACAGATAATTCACCCCTCCACTTT. The chain uses TRBV5-1 and TRBJ1-6; D is undetermined. Trimming stripped 1 base from V and 5 bases from J, with 4 bases between. Per the germline V gene, CDR1 is SGHRS and CDR2 is YFSETQ. CDR3 length: 13 residues.

This clonotype was found a few times. The chain links TRBV28 to TRBJ2-1; D possibly corresponds to TRBD2 (5 bases). Germline CDR1 and CDR2: MDHEN and SYDVKM. Trimming cost V 8 bases and J 10 bases, with 18 bases left between them. This CDR3 has 13 amino acids. In DNA form, the CDR3 reads TGTGCCAGCTCACTTGATGGTCCGGGGGAGCAGTTCTTC. Encoded protein: CASSLDGPGEQFF.

The table lists this clonotype with a few counts. The chain carries TRBV14 and TRBJ2-4; 12 bases fit TRBD1. The CDR3 extends over 19 amino acids. Trimming at V came to 10 bases and at J to 0 bases, leaving 16 bases not matched to a gene. Germline values: CDR1 SGHDN, CDR2 FVKESK. CDR3 in DNA: TGTGCCAAGGAGCCCGGGGACAGGGGGCTTTGGTTAGCCAAAAACATTCAGTACTTC. Protein product: CAKEPGDRGLWLAKNIQYF.

The chain employs TRBV5-1 and TRBJ1-4; D is unresolved. Trimming removed 6 bases from V and 3 bases from J, with 12 bases in between. Germline V lookup: CDR1 SGHRS, CDR2 YFSETQ. The CDR3 consists of 14 residues. The CDR3 sequence: CASTIQGPNEKLFF. For the CDR3, the DNA is TGCGCCAGCACCATCCAAGGCCCTAATGAAAAACTGTTTTTT.

CDR3 loop: CASSYGGNSYNEQFF. The CDR3 DNA is TGTGCCAGCAGTTATGGAGGGAACTCCTACAATGAGCAGTTCTTC. The J gene is TRBJ2-1, the V gene TRBV6-2 or TRBV6-3, with D perhaps TRBD2 (6 bases). Germline CDR1 and CDR2: MNHEY and SVGEGT. The CDR3 runs to 15 residues. V was cut by 3 bases and J by 0 bases, with 9 bases left in between.

This clonotype was detected only a few times. This chain joins TRBV20-1 and TRBJ1-1, with D uncertain. The germline V gene has CDR1 DFQATT and CDR2 SNEGSKA (reference sequence). V was cut by 3 bases and J by 1 base, with 15 bases left in between. The CDR3 is 15 residues long. CDR3 DNA: TGCAGTGCTAGCTCCCCACGGGGAGAGAACACTGAAGCTTTCTTT. This gives the protein CSASSPRGENTEAFF.

The chain recombines TRBV12-3 or TRBV12-4 with TRBJ2-1, with D perhaps being TRBD1 or TRBD2 (5 bases each). Trimming left V 11 bases short and J 6 bases short, with 23 bases between. The CDR3 runs to 15 residues. In nucleotides, the CDR3 is TGTGCCGGGGCCGGGACGGGCCCAGGTCTCAATGAGCAGTTCTTC. Protein product: CAGAGTGPGLNEQFF.

This chain joins TRBV5-4 and TRBJ1-1; D possibly corresponds to TRBD1 (5 bases). Trimming pared 0 bases from V and 2 bases from J, leaving 8 bases between. CDR1 and CDR2 from the germline V gene are SGHNT and YYREEE (reference sequence). CDR3 length: 14 amino acids. The CDR3 loop is CASSLERTNTEAFF. CDR3 sequence (DNA): TGTGCCAGCAGCTTGGAACGGACAAACACTGAAGCTTTCTTT.

The CDR3: CASSEHREGVIDTEAFF. CDR3 nucleotides: TGTGCCAGCAGCGAACACAGGGAGGGGGTTATAGACACTGAAGCTTTCTTT. The gene calls are TRBV9 and TRBJ1-1; D might be TRBD1 (6 bases). Trimming pared 3 bases from V and 3 bases from J, leaving 21 bases between. Per the germline V gene, CDR1 is SGDLS and CDR2 is YYNGEE. This CDR3 contains 17 residues. Together with reference TRBV9 and TRBJ1-1, the CDR3 gives the full variable domain: DSGVTQTPKHLITATGQRVTLRCSPRSGDLSVYWYQQSLDQGLQFLIQYYNGEERAKGNILERFSAQQFPDLHSELNLSSLELGDSALYFCASSEHREGVIDTEAFFGQGTRLTVV.

J is TRBJ2-1 and V is TRBV7-6; D is unclear. Germline V gene data show CDR1 as SGHVS and CDR2 as FNYEAQ. This CDR3 spans 16 amino acids. V lost 5 bases and J lost 0, with 14 bases in between. CDR3 protein: CASSPRYSSSYNEQFF. For the CDR3, the DNA is TGTGCCAGCAGCCCCCGTTACAGTAGCTCCTACAATGAGCAGTTCTTC.

The chain uses TRBV2 and TRBJ2-1; 7 bases fit TRBD1. CDR1 is SNHLY, CDR2 FYNNEI, per germline. The CDR3 has 13 amino acids. The J segment lost 8 bases and the V segment lost 5 bases, leaving 6 bases of the junction unmatched. In DNA, the CDR3 is TGTGCCAGCAGTTTACAGGGGCGACATGAGCAGTTCTTC. This translates into CASSLQGRHEQFF. The full variable domain, with the rest looked up from reference TRBV2 and TRBJ2-1, is EPEVTQTPSHQVTQMGQEVILRCVPISNHLYFYWYRQILGQKVEFLVSFYNNEISEKSEIFDDQFSVERPDGSNFTLKIRSTKLEDSAMYFCASSLQGRHEQFFGPGTRLTVL.

Only a few counts were recorded for this clonotype. The chain couples TRBV18 to TRBJ2-5; D might be TRBD2 (6 bases). The germline V gene has CDR1 KGHSH and CDR2 LQKENI. The CDR3 has 14 amino acids. Trimming pared 3 bases from V and 2 bases from J, leaving 10 bases between. CDR3: CASSPRRGQETQYF. CDR3 DNA sequence: TGTGCCAGCTCACCTAGGAGGGGACAAGAGACCCAGTACTTC.

The CDR3 loop reads CASSSGAQGMQNTEAFF. The CDR3 bases are TGCGCCAGCAGCTCAGGAGCACAGGGGATGCAGAACACTGAAGCTTTCTTT. The chain recombines TRBV5-1 with TRBJ1-1, with TRBD1 identical over 7 bases. Trimming cost V 3 bases and J 1 base; bases outside gene matches: 12. The CDR3 covers 17 residues. Germline CDR1 reads SGHRS; CDR2 reads YFSETQ.